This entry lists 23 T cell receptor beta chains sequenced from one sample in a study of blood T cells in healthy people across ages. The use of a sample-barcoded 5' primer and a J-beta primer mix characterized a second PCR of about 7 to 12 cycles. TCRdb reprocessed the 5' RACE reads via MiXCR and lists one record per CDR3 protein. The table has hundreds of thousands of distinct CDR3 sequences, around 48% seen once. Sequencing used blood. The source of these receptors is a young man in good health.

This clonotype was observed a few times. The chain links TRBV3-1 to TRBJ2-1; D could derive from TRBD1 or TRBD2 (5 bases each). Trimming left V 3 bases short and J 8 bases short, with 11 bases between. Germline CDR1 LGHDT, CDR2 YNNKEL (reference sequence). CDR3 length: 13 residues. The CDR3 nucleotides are TGTGCCAGCAGCCAGTCCGGGACGGATGAGCAGTTCTTC. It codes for CASSQSGTDEQFF.

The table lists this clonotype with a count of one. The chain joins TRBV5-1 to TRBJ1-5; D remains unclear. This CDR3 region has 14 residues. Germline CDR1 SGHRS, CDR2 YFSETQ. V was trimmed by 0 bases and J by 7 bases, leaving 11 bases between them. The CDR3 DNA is TGCGCCAGCAGCTTGGGGGGAGATAAGCAGCCCCAGCATTTT. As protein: CASSLGGDKQPQHF.

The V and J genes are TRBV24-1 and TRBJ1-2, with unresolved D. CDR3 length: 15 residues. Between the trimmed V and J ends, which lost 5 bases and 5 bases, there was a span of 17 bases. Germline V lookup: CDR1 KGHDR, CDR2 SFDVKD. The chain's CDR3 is CATSAPAGLTYGYTF. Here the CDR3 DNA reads TGTGCCACCAGTGCCCCGGCGGGGTTAACGTATGGCTACACCTTC.

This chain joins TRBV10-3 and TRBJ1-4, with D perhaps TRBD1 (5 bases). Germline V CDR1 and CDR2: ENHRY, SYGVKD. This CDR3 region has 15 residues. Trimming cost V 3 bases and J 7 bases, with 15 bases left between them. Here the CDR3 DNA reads TGTGCCATCAGTGAACAGGAGGGACGGGGTGAAAAACTGTTTTTT. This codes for CAISEQEGRGEKLFF.

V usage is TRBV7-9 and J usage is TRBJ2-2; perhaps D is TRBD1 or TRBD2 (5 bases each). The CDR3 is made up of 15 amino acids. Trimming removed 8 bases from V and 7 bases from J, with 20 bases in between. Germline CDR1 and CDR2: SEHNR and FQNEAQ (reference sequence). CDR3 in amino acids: CASARAPTRGGELFF. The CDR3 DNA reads TGTGCCAGCGCTCGGGCACCTACTAGGGGCGGGGAGCTGTTTTTT.

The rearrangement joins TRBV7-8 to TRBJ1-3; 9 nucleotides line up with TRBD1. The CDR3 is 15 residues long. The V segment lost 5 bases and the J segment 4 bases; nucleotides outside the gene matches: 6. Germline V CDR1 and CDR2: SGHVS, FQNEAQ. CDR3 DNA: TGTGCCAGCAGCGTAGTACAGGGGGCCGGAAACACCATATATTTT. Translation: CASSVVQGAGNTIYF.

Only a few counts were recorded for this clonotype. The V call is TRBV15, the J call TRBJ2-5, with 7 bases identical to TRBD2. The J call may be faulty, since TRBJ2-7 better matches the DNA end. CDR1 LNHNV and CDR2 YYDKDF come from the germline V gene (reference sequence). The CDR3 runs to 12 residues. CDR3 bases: TGTGCCACCAGCGGGGACTACTTCGAGCAGTACTTC. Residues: CATSGDYFEQYF.

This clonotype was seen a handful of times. CDR3 coding DNA: TGTGCCAGCACCAACCAGGGCCTTCACTCCTACGAGCAGTACTTC. It is translated as CASTNQGLHSYEQYF. This chain uses TRBV7-9 with TRBJ2-7; D perhaps matches TRBD1 (5 bases). CDR3 length: 15 amino acids. Trimming removed 7 bases from V and 0 bases from J, with 16 bases in between. Germline CDR1 SEHNR, CDR2 FQNEAQ (reference sequence).

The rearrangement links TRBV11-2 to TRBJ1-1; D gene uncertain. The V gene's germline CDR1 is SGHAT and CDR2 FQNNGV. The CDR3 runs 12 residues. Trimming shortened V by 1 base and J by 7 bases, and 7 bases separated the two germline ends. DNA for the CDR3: TGTGCCAGCAGCTTAGGTTCGGGTGAAGCTTTCTTT. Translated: CASSLGSGEAFF.

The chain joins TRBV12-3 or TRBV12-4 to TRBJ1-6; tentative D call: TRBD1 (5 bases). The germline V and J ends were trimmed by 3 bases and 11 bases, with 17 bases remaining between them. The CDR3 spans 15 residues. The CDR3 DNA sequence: TGTGCCAGCAGTTTCTCTCTGGGGGGATGGCCACCCCTCCACTTT. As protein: CASSFSLGGWPPLHF.

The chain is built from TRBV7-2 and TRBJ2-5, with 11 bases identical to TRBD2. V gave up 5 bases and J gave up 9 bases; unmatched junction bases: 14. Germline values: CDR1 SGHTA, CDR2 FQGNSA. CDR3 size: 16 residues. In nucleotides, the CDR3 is TGTGCCAGCAGCACACGACTAGCGGGGATCAAGAGACCCCAGTACTTC. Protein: CASSTRLAGIKRPQYF.

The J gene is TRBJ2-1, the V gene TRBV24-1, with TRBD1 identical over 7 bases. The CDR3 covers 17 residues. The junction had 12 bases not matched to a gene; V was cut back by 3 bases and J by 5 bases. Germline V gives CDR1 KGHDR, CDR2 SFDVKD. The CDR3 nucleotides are TGTGCCACCAGTGATACACAGGGGACCTCTTTTAACAATGAGCAGTTCTTC. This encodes CATSDTQGTSFNNEQFF.

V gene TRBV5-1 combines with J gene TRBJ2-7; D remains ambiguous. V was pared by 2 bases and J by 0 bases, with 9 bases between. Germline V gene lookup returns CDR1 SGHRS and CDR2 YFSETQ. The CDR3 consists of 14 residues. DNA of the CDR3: TGCGCCAGCAGCTTTACAGCCGACTCCTACGAGCAGTACTTC. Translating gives CASSFTADSYEQYF. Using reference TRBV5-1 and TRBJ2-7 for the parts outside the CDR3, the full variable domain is KAGVTQTPRYLIKTRGQQVTLSCSPISGHRSVSWYQQTPGQGLQFLFEYFSETQRNKGNFPGRFSGRQFSNSRSEMNVSTLELGDSALYLCASSFTADSYEQYFGPGTRLTVT.

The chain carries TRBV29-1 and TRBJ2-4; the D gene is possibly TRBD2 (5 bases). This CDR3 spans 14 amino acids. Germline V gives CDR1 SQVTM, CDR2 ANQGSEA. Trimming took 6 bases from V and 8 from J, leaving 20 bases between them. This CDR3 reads CSVSSPPRADIQYF. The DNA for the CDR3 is TGCAGCGTGTCGTCCCCCCCAAGAGCGGACATTCAGTACTTC.

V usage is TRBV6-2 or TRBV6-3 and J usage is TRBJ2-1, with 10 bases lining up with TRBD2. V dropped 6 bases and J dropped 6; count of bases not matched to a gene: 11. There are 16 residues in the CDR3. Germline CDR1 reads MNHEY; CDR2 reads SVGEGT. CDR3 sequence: CASRRPGSGGTNEQFF. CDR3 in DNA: TGTGCCAGCAGGCGCCCCGGTAGCGGGGGGACCAATGAGCAGTTCTTC.

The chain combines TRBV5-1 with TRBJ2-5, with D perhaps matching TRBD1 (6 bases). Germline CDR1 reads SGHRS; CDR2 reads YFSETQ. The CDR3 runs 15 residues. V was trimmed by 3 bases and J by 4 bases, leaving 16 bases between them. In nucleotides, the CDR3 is TGCGCCAGCAGCTCACAGGGTGTTGACCGAGAGACCCAGTACTTC. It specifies CASSSQGVDRETQYF.

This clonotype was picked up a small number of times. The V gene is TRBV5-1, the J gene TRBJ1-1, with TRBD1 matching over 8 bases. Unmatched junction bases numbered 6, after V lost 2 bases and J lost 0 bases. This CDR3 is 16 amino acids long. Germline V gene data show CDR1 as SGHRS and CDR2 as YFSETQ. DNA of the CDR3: TGCGCCAGCAGCTTAACTGGACAGGGTCTGAACACTGAAGCTTTCTTT. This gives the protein CASSLTGQGLNTEAFF.

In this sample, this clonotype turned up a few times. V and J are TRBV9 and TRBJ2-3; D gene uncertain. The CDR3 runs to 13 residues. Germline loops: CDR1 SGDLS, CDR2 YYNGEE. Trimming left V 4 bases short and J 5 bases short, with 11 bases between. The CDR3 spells CASSPAIGDTQYF. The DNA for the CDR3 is TGTGCCAGCAGCCCCGCGATAGGAGATACGCAGTATTTT.

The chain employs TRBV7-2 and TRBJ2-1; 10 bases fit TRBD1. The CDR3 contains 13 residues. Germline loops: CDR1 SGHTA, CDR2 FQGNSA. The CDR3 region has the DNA TGTGCAGTTCCGGGACAGGGGATGTATGAGCAGTTCTTC. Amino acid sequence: CAVPGQGMYEQFF.

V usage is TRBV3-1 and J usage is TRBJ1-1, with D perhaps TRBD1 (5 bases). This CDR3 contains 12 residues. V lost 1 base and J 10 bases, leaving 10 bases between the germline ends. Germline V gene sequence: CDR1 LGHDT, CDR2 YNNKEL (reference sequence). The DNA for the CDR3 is TGTGCCAGCAGCCAAGGGGCAGGGCGAGCTTTCTTT. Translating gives CASSQGAGRAFF.

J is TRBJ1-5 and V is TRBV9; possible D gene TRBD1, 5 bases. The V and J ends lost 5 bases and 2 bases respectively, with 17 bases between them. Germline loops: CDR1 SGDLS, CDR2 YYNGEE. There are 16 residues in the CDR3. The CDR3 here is CASSYSRGYRNQPQHF. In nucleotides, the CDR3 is TGTGCCAGCAGTTATTCCCGGGGGTATCGCAATCAGCCCCAGCATTTT. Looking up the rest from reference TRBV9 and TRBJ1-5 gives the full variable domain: DSGVTQTPKHLITATGQRVTLRCSPRSGDLSVYWYQQSLDQGLQFLIQYYNGEERAKGNILERFSAQQFPDLHSELNLSSLELGDSALYFCASSYSRGYRNQPQHFGDGTRLSIL.

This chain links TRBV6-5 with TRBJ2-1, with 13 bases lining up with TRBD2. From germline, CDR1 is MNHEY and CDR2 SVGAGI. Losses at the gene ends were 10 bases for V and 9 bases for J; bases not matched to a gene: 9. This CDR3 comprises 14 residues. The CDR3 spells CATLLAGGRSEQFF. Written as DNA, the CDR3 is TGTGCCACATTACTAGCGGGGGGGCGGAGTGAGCAGTTCTTC.

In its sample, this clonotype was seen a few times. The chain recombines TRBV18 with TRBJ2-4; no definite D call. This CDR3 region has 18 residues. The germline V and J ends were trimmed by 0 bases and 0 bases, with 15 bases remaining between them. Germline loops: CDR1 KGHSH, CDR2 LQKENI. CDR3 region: CASSPPAPVNLAKNIQYF. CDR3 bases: TGTGCCAGCTCACCACCGGCCCCGGTCAATCTAGCCAAAAACATTCAGTACTTC.